This T cell receptor beta chain emerged from a study of PD-L1 blockade in urothelial cancer. Study-wide context: Researchers looked at the blood 3 weeks (second dose) and 6 weeks after treatment began. Among blood samples, the median T cell count was 141,255.

With regard to this clone: Antigen specificity is unknown.

Time point denoted: pretreatment peripheral blood. Germline-derived CDR1 and CDR2 are SGHVS and FQNEAQ. The CDR3 length is 16 residues. The junction had 6 bases not matched to a gene; V was cut back by 2 bases and J by 0 bases. Whole-study results and caveats: Pretreatment clonality of the blood TCR repertoire below the median was predictive of superior survival.

Each PCR reaction had synthetic TCR analog templates spiked into it. The protocol was immunoSEQ multiplex PCR, while the TCRdb copy is restricted to in-frame clones and leaves out a portion. The sample records 130,000 or so clones, roughly 80% being singletons. The material sequenced was PBMCs, taken around atezolizumab (anti-PD-L1) treatment. The V and J genes are TRBV7-8 and TRBJ2-7; 8 bases align to TRBD2. The TCR was taken from a man between 45 and 60 years old with urothelial cancer. The CDR3 spells CASSLQTSGSSYEQYF. DNA for the CDR3: TGTGCCAGCAGCTTACAAACTAGCGGAAGCTCCTACGAGCAGTACTTC. The full variable domain, its missing parts supplied by reference TRBV7-8 and TRBJ2-7, is GAGVSQSPRYKVAKRGQDVALRCDPISGHVSLFWYQQALGQGPEFLTYFQNEAQLDKSGLPSDRFFAERPEGSVSTLKIQRTQQEDSAVYLCASSLQTSGSSYEQYFGPGTRLTVT.